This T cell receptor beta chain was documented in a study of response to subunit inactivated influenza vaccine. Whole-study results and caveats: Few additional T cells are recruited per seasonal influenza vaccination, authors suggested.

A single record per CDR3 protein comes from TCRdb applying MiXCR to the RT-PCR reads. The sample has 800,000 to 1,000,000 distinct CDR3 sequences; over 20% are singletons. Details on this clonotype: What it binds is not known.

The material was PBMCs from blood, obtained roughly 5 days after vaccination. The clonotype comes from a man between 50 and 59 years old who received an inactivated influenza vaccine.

CDR3 DNA sequence: TGTGCCAGCAGCCAAGCTGGGAACGCCTACGAGCAGTACTTC. Amino acid sequence: CASSQAGNAYEQYF. The chain combines TRBV3-1 with TRBJ2-7; D gene uncertain. With 1 base removed from V and 2 bases from J, the gap between germline ends came to 9 bases. CDR1 and CDR2 (germline): LGHDT, YNNKEL (reference sequence). The CDR3 is 14 amino acids.